This TCR beta chain was recovered during a study of CD8 T cells in Susac syndrome (dated by TCRdb to 2018 to 2020). The study in broad terms: The study used repertoire sequencing to test whether antigen drove CD8+ T cell activation and differentiation in Susac syndrome.

The trim is 6 bases for V and 3 bases for J, with a gap of 12 bases between the germline ends. The CDR3 has 14 amino acids, counting the end cysteine and phenylalanine. This entry keeps only the CDR3 DNA: 42 bases, framed from base 1. Results and caveats for the whole study, not just this receptor: The number of individuals in the TCR sequencing and HLA analysis was recognized as being relatively small.

RNA was extracted using the RNeasy kit, and roughly 0.5 to 1 ug of the RNA was reverse transcribed with random hexamers. The immunoSEQ multiplex PCR assay, which covers 54 Vbeta and 13 Jbeta segments, was used to amplify TCR beta CDR3 regions. PCR amplification bias was corrected by using a synthetic template baseline for primer optimization and computational correction. Processing in the source paper ran as follows. Reads were annotated to V, D and J genes according to IMGT and were analyzed with immunoSEQ Analyzer, with only productive sequences retained. To calculate clonality, Shannon entropy was normalized by log2 of the number of productive unique sequences and then subtracted from one. For each patient and control, public and private clones were evaluated within the 100 most prevalent clones. A clone was defined as Susac-specific if it was absent from the healthy and MS cohorts, from some 1,100 published viral clones and from other ImmuneACCESS disease sequences. TCRdb applied fastp at Q25 and MiXCR to the public reads, then kept only in-frame beta chains. Here each entry gathers all rows of one CDR3 protein and keeps the most common genes and DNA. The V and J calls come from TCRdb's annotation, not from the publication. Recorded for this sample are approximately 190,000 distinct CDR3 sequences; around 93% of them occurred a single time. The ten biggest clones cover 0.1% of the sample.

This clonotype was detected once. Its specific antigen is unknown. One base away there is no much larger clone; base qualities are not given. A single read is weak support. High-throughput TCR beta sequencing profiled peripheral blood CD8+ and CD4+ T cells from healthy donors, Susac syndrome patients and multiple sclerosis patients. The healthy donors served as controls matched for age and sex. Bulk CD8+ and CD4+ T cells were purified by magnetic negative isolation, whereas CD8+ TEMRA cells were enriched by FACS. Blood was drawn into EDTA tubes, processed within 24 hours, and PBMCs were isolated by density gradient centrifugation. PBMCs intended for TCR sequencing were cryopreserved in liquid nitrogen and thawed later in a water bath at 37 degrees C. The sorted or isolated CD4+, CD8+ and CD8+ TEMRA cells reached a purity of at least 90%.

Material: CD4+ T cells from PBMCs. The V and J genes are TRBV12-3 or TRBV12-4 and TRBJ1-5; the D gene is perhaps TRBD1, from 5 matching bases. The TCR sequence derives from a human donor in good health. The CDR3 protein is CASSLRQNNQPQHF. The DNA is TGTGCCAGCAGCCTTCGACAGAACAATCAGCCCCAGCATTTT.